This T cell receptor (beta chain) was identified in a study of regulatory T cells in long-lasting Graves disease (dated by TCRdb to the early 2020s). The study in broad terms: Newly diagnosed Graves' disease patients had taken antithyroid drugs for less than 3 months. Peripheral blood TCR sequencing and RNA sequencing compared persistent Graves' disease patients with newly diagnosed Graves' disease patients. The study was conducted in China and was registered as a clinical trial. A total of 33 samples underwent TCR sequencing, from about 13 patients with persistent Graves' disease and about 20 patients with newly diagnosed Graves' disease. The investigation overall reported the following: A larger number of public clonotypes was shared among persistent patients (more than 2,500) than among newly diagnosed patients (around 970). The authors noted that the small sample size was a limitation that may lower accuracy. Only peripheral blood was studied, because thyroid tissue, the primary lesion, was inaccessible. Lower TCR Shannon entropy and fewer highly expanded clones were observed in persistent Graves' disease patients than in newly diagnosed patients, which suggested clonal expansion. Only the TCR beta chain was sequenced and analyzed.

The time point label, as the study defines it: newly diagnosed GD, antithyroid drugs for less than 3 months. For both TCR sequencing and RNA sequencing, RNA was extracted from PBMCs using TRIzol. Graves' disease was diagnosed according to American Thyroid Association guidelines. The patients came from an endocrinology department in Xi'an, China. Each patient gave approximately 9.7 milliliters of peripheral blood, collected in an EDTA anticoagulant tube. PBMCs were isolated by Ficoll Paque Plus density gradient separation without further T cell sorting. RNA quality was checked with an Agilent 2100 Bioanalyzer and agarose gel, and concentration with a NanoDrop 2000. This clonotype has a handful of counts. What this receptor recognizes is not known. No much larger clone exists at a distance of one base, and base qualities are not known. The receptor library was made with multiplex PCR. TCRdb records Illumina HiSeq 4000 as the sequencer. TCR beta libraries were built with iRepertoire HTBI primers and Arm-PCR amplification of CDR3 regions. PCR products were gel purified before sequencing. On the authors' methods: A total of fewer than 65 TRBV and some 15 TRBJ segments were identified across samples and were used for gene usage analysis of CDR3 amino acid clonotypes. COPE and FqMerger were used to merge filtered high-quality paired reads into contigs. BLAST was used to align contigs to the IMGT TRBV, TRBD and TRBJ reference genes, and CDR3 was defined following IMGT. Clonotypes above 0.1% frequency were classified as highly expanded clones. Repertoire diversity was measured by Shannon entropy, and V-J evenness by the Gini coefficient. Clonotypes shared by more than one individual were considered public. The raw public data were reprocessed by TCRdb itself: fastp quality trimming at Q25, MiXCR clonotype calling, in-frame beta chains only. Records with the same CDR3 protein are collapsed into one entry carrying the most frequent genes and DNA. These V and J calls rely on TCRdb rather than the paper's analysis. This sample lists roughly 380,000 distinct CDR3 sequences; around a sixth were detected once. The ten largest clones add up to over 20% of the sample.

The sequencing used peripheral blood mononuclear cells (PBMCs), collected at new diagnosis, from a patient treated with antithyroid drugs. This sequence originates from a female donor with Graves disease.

The nucleotide sequence reads as follows: TGTGCCAGTAGACGACTAGCGGGAGGGCCAACAGATACGCAGTATTTT. This is translated as CASRRLAGGPTDTQYF. In this chain, TRBV19 is recombined with TRBJ2-3, and TRBD2 aligns with 14 junction nucleotides. In the germline V gene (reference sequence), CDR1 corresponds to LNHDA and CDR2 to SQIVND. The germline V and J ends show losses of 6 bases and 3 bases respectively, and no gene match explains 5 bases of the junction. Including the terminal cysteine and phenylalanine, the CDR3 comprises 16 residues. Here the CDR3 DNA is all that survives: 48 bases in frame from base 1.